This T cell receptor (beta chain) came from a study of cytomegalovirus exposure and HLA in healthy donors. With respect to this clone: Its matching antigen is unknown.

Germline V gene lookup returns CDR1 MNHNS and CDR2 SASEGT. With V trimmed by 9 bases and J by 6 bases, 9 bases remained unmatched. CDR3 length: 14 amino acids. Amplification used 60 Vbeta primers and 13 Jbeta primers. TCRdb's copy holds only in-frame clones and misses some; the assay was immunoSEQ multiplex PCR. Of about 110,000 clones in the sample, less than 75% were seen once. The study, taken as a whole, reports: Information on immune exposure was restricted to one variable (CMV serostatus). Later analysis placed DRB1 highest and HLA-C lowest in TCR association rates, which differed by HLA locus. It was 160 or so TCR beta chains that were listed as cytomegalovirus-associated. Based on reports, TCR beta sequences accurately predicted HLA-A and HLA-B alleles for most subjects.

The TCR sequence derives from a man aged 40-50 years in good health and CMV-seropositive. The sequenced sample consisted of PBMCs. The V call is TRBV6-1, the J call TRBJ1-5, with 9 bases fitting TRBD1. As DNA, the CDR3 is TGTGCCAGTGAGGGACAGGGAGGGATTCAGCCCCAGCATTTT. It yields the protein CASEGQGGIQPQHF.